Listed below are T cell receptor beta chains from one sample, sequenced in a study of T cell repertoires in cytomegalovirus infection. Via MiXCR, TCRdb re-called the reads, giving one row per CDR3 protein. Among roughly 640,000 distinct CDR3 sequences, 24% were seen once, and the ten largest hold roughly 8%. Sequenced sample: CD8+ T cells from PBMCs. The receptor source for this set is a human donor in good health (CMV status not recorded). Some clones in this sample may be carry-over from other donors' samples. Both conserved end residues are part of each CDR3. The D gene is left open where the match is weak. The listing skips clone size in some rows; elsewhere it reads once, few, many or a size class.

TGTGGCAGCAGCTCTATAGACGCTAACTATGGCTACACCTTC	CGSSSIDANYGYTF	-	TRBJ1-2	-	TRBV7-6
TGCAGTGCTTCGGCGGCCCAGAATGAGCAGTTCTTC	CSASAAQNEQFF	-	TRBJ2-1	-	TRBV20-1
TGTGCCAGCACCTGGAGCCTGAATCAGCCCCAGCATTTT	CASTWSLNQPQHF	-	TRBJ1-5	few	TRBV2
TGCAGTGCTAGTTTCCAGGGAGATCCTGAAGCTTTCTTT	CSASFQGDPEAFF	-	TRBJ1-1	few	TRBV20-1
TGTGCCAGCAGCTTCCCGACTAGCGGGGTAAGCACAGATACGCAGTATTTT	CASSFPTSGVSTDTQYF	TRBD2	TRBJ2-3	few	TRBV11-2
TGTGCCAGCAGCCGGGAAAACTACAATGAGCAGTTCTTC	CASSRENYNEQFF	-	TRBJ2-1	few	TRBV7-9
TGTGCCAGCGAGGGGGTGGACAGGGGGCCCTACGAGCAGTACTTC	CASEGVDRGPYEQYF	TRBD1	TRBJ2-7	few	TRBV2
TGTGCCAGTAGTATGGTTCCCAGGGCCCAAGAGACCCTGTACTTC	CASSMVPRAQETLYF	-	TRBJ2-5	-	TRBV19
TGCGCCAGCAGCGCCGGGACAGGGGGCAGCTCCTACAATGAGCAGTTCTTC	CASSAGTGGSSYNEQFF	TRBD1	TRBJ2-1	-	TRBV5-1
TGCGCCAGCAGCCAAGGCGCCCCGGGAGGACCCTACAATGAGCAGTTCTTC	CASSQGAPGGPYNEQFF	TRBD2	TRBJ2-1	many	TRBV4-1
TGTGCCAGCAGCTTCGGACAGGGGAACGTTGAGCAGTTCTTC	CASSFGQGNVEQFF	TRBD1	TRBJ2-1	-	TRBV13
TGTGCCAGCAGCTTAAACTTCGAGGGGTTCGCTAATGAAAAACTGTTTTTT	CASSLNFEGFANEKLFF	-	TRBJ1-4	-	TRBV5-5
TGTGCCAGCAGGGACGAAAGGACAGGGGGCTCGAACACTGAAGCTTTCTTT	CASRDERTGGSNTEAFF	TRBD1	TRBJ1-1	-	TRBV27
TGTGCCACCAGTGAGTTGGGTCCCCAAGAGACCCAGTACTTC	CATSELGPQETQYF	-	TRBJ2-5	-	TRBV24-1
TGTGCCAGCAGTCTCGCCGGGACAGGGGTACAGCCCCAGCATTTT	CASSLAGTGVQPQHF	TRBD1	TRBJ1-5	few	TRBV12-3/TRBV12-4
TGTGCCAGCAGTCCTTTTCAGGACTACTACAATGAGCAGTTCTTC	CASSPFQDYYNEQFF	-	TRBJ2-1	many	TRBV28
TGTGCCAGCAGTTTACGAGGGGCCGGGGCCAACGTCCTGACTTTC	CASSLRGAGANVLTF	-	TRBJ2-6	few	TRBV28
TGTGCCAGCAGTTTTGGCGGCTACATCGCGAACACCGGGGAGCTGTTTTTT	CASSFGGYIANTGELFF	-	TRBJ2-2	many	TRBV28
TGTGCCAGCACCCAGGGTTATAGCAATCAGCCCCAGCATTTT	CASTQGYSNQPQHF	-	TRBJ1-5	few	TRBV6-2/TRBV6-3
TGTGCCAGCATCCAACAGTGGGAGGGCAGCGCGAACACCGGGGAGCTGTTTTTT	CASIQQWEGSANTGELFF	TRBD2	TRBJ2-2	many	TRBV7-2
TGCGCCAGCAGCCAAGGTTGGCTAGCGGGCTCCCAAGAGACCCAGTACTTC	CASSQGWLAGSQETQYF	TRBD2	TRBJ2-5	few	TRBV4-3
TGTGCCAGCAGTTTCGATGGTGAGCAGTTCTTC	CASSFDGEQFF	-	TRBJ2-1	-	TRBV12-3/TRBV12-4
TGCAGTGCTAGAGATCAGGGGCCCAATGGCTACACCTTC	CSARDQGPNGYTF	-	TRBJ1-2	few	TRBV20-1
TGCGCCAGCACCCAGGGGGATGGACGGACCACTGAAGCTTTCTTT	CASTQGDGRTTEAFF	TRBD1	TRBJ1-1	-	TRBV4-1
TGTGCTAGCAGCTTATCGGGCGGACAAGAGACCCAGTACTTC	CASSLSGGQETQYF	-	TRBJ2-5	many	TRBV28
TGTGCCATCAGACGGGCATCAGGGGGTCGCGATAGGGACACTGAAGCTTTCTTT	CAIRRASGGRDRDTEAFF	TRBD1	TRBJ1-1	-	TRBV10-3
TGTGCCAGCAGCGCCTTCTTAAAGAACATGAACACTGAAGCTTTCTTT	CASSAFLKNMNTEAFF	-	TRBJ1-1	-	TRBV28
TGTGCCAGCAGCTTAGCGGCAGACAGGGGCGAGCAGTACTTC	CASSLAADRGEQYF	TRBD1	TRBJ2-7	few	TRBV7-9
TGTGCCAGCATTGATAGCCCAACCTTCAGCACAGATACGCAGTATTTT	CASIDSPTFSTDTQYF	-	TRBJ2-3	-	TRBV6-1
TGTGCCAGTTATCTTATAAGGGACAACGAGCAGTACTTC	CASYLIRDNEQYF	-	TRBJ2-7	few	TRBV7-9
TGTGCCAGCAGTTTTACAGGGGGCCTGAACACTGAAGCTTTCTTT	CASSFTGGLNTEAFF	TRBD1	TRBJ1-1	-	TRBV6-8
TGTGCCAGCAGCTCCGCGGACAGGGGTAACTATGGCTACACCTTC	CASSSADRGNYGYTF	TRBD1	TRBJ1-2	few	TRBV13
TGTGCCAGTAGTATGGGTGCGGCGACCACAGATACGCAGTATTTT	CASSMGAATTDTQYF	-	TRBJ2-3	few	TRBV19
TGCAGTGCTAGAGATCTAAGGGGATTCGTCCACGAGCAGTACTTC	CSARDLRGFVHEQYF	-	TRBJ2-7	-	TRBV20-1
TGCAGTGCCCCCCCCCTCGACTCCTACAATGAGCAGTTCTTC	CSAPPLDSYNEQFF	-	TRBJ2-1	few	TRBV20-1
TGTGCCACCACCGGGACAGGCACCGGGGAGCTGTTTTTT	CATTGTGTGELFF	TRBD1	TRBJ2-2	few	TRBV10-3
TGCGCCAGCAGCCAAGAGGCCAGGACTTGGGCGTACAATGAGCAGTTCTTC	CASSQEARTWAYNEQFF	-	TRBJ2-1	few	TRBV4-1
TGTGCCACCAGTGATTTCCCCCTTACTAGCGGACTCACAGATACGCAGTATTTT	CATSDFPLTSGLTDTQYF	TRBD2	TRBJ2-3	few	TRBV24-1
TGTGCCAGCAGTCAGGCCGCAGGGTACTATGGCTACACCTTC	CASSQAAGYYGYTF	-	TRBJ1-2	-	TRBV12-3/TRBV12-4
TGTGCCAGCAGTGATGTTAGCAATCAGCCCCAGCATTTT	CASSDVSNQPQHF	-	TRBJ1-5	many	TRBV25-1
TGTGCCAGCAGCCGCATAGTGTGGGTAGGGACTGAAGCTTTCTTT	CASSRIVWVGTEAFF	-	TRBJ1-1	many	TRBV7-2
TGCAGCGTCTTAGCGTCGGGGACCGGGGAGCTGTTTTTT	CSVLASGTGELFF	-	TRBJ2-2	-	TRBV29-1
TGTGCCAGCAGCTCGACGACAGGGGTGGGAGGCTACACCTTC	CASSSTTGVGGYTF	TRBD1	TRBJ1-2	many	TRBV7-8
TGCAGTGCTAGAGAACCTAGGGAGTATTACAATGAGCAGTTCTTC	CSAREPREYYNEQFF	-	TRBJ2-1	once	TRBV20-1
TGTGCCATCGAGGGACTAGCGGGGAGTGGCTCCTACAATGAGCAGTTCTTC	CAIEGLAGSGSYNEQFF	TRBD2	TRBJ2-1	few	TRBV13
TGTGCCAGCAGCTTAACAGGGGGTGAAAACGAGCAGTACTTC	CASSLTGGENEQYF	TRBD1	TRBJ2-7	many	TRBV7-6
TGTGCCAGCAGTCCCGTCTCCCCCAGGGTTGCAGATACGCAGTATTTT	CASSPVSPRVADTQYF	-	TRBJ2-3	-	TRBV28
TGTGCCAGCCTTGATCAGACAGCCCCAAATGCCCAAGCTTTCTTT	CASLDQTAPNAQAFF	-	TRBJ1-1	many	TRBV7-9
TGTGTCAGTAGTATAGGGACAGCGATCACCTACGAGCAGTACTTC	CVSSIGTAITYEQYF	TRBD1	TRBJ2-7	-	TRBV19
TGTGCCACCAGTGATTATGTGGGAAGCGTCACCGGGGAGCTGTTTTTT	CATSDYVGSVTGELFF	-	TRBJ2-2	-	TRBV24-1
TGTGCCAGCAGCTTAATACAGGGTACGCGCACAGATACGCAGTATTTT	CASSLIQGTRTDTQYF	-	TRBJ2-3	few	TRBV7-2